This T cell receptor beta chain was recorded in a study of spatial heterogeneity in lung cancer. Study details: Patients with untreated early-stage non-small cell lung cancer, numbering around 72, were the donors. Study outcomes and limitations: Ubiquitous expanded tumor TCRs were seen in blood more at resection than at follow-up.

Worth noting for this clonotype: Its antigen is still unknown.

Every TCR cDNA molecule bore a unique molecular identifier. TCRdb reprocessed the 5' RACE reads via MiXCR and lists one record per CDR3 protein. The table lists over 35,000 distinct CDR3 sequences, about 10% of them singletons, with 17% in the top ten. Germline values: CDR1 SGHVS, CDR2 FQNEAQ. V was clipped by 5 bases and J by 9 bases; unmatched bases: 7. The CDR3 contains 12 residues. Time point defined: blood at routine non-recurrence follow-up after resection. Material for sequencing was whole RNA from tumor, nontumor lung or frozen PBMC, left unsorted. The chain employs TRBV7-8 and TRBJ2-7; 7 bases agree with TRBD2. This specimen was PBMCs, taken at follow-up. This sequence originates from a female donor with early-stage non-small cell lung cancer. CDR3 nucleotides: TGTGCCAGCAGCCCGGGGGGAATGGGGCAGTACTTC. It yields the protein CASSPGGMGQYF.